A single count supports the clone carrying this TCR beta chain. The data are from a study of blood T cell repertoires in COVID-19. About the research overall: The United States, Italy and Spain supplied acute and convalescent COVID-19 samples. Nucleic acid was either cDNA or gDNA, and it came from T cells, B-cell-depleted T cells, or PBMCs.

V dropped 4 bases and J dropped 3 bases, with 13 bases sitting between them. There are 13 residues in the CDR3. Germline assignment: CDR1 SQVTM and CDR2 ANQGSEA. Under the authors' procedure: The authors estimated nucleated cell counts from reference gene primer amplification. Here immunoSEQ multiplex PCR was the method, and the copy in TCRdb shows in-frame clones only, minus some. V and J calls plus clone size are reproduced from that table; the DNA served to infer D and trimming. The sample lists roughly 230,000 clones, 65% to 85% occurring once. V is TRBV29-1 and J is TRBJ2-7, with a possible D match to TRBD2 (5 bases). The sample consisted of peripheral blood. This TCR was sampled from a middle-aged man with acute or convalescent COVID-19. CDR3 loop: CSVVYGNNYEQYF. The CDR3 nucleotides read TGCAGCGTTGTATACGGGAATAACTACGAGCAGTACTTC.